The 21 T cell receptor beta chains given below trace back to one sample, sequenced in a study of technical replicates of blood from a few donors. Profiled with immunoSEQ multiplex PCR; TCRdb holds only in-frame clones, not every one. Here the sample spans approximately 70,000 clones, 92% being singletons. The sample consisted of T cells isolated from PBMCs. The receptor set was obtained from a human donor in good health.

CDR3 bases: TGTGCCAGCAGTGAACCTAGCGGGAGGGCCAATGAGCAGTTCTTC. This encodes CASSEPSGRANEQFF. The chain employs TRBV6-1 and TRBJ2-1, with 12 bases lining up with TRBD2. Looked up from germline, CDR1 is MNHNS and CDR2 is SASEGT. The CDR3 is 15 amino acids. V was clipped by 2 bases and J by 6 bases; unmatched bases: 2.

This sequence joins TRBV30 and TRBJ1-2, with 10 bases fitting TRBD1. The V gene's germline CDR1 is GTSNPN and CDR2 SVGIG (reference sequence). V shed 2 bases, J shed 4 bases, and the junction held 4 bases outside the gene matches. The CDR3 has 14 amino acids. The CDR3 DNA reads TGTGCCTGGAGTTCGGACAGGGGGTCCTATGGCTACACCTTC. Protein product: CAWSSDRGSYGYTF.

The rearrangement joins TRBV5-4 to TRBJ1-2, with TRBD1 matching over 9 bases. The CDR3 sequence is 14 residues long. The junction had 8 bases not matched to a gene; V was cut back by 5 bases and J by 6 bases. The germline gives CDR1 SGHNT, CDR2 YYREEE (reference sequence). This CDR3 reads CASSSLDRGNGYTF. The CDR3 DNA is TGTGCCAGCAGTTCACTAGACAGGGGGAATGGCTACACCTTC.

The chain uses TRBV5-4 and TRBJ2-1; D unresolved. Germline V gives CDR1 SGHNT, CDR2 YYREEE (reference sequence). V was pared by 5 bases and J by 6 bases, with 6 bases between. The CDR3 covers 11 residues. In DNA form, the CDR3 reads TGTGCCAGCAGTTATCTCAATGAGCAGTTCTTC. It specifies CASSYLNEQFF.

V and J are TRBV15 and TRBJ2-1; D is perhaps TRBD2 (5 bases). CDR1 and CDR2 (germline): LNHNV, YYDKDF (reference sequence). The CDR3 covers 16 residues. The V and J ends lost 5 bases and 0 bases respectively, with 14 bases between them. In DNA form, the CDR3 reads TGTGCCACCAGCGGCCTGCAGCGGAGCTCCTACAATGAGCAGTTCTTC. Residues: CATSGLQRSSYNEQFF.

The chain is built from TRBV19 and TRBJ1-2, with a weak D call TRBD1 (6 bases). The CDR3 loop spans 12 amino acids. CDR1 is LNHDA and CDR2 is SQIVND in the germline V gene (reference sequence). Trimming removed 6 bases at V and 3 bases at J, with 8 bases between. The CDR3 loop is CASSPGDYGYTF. As DNA, the CDR3 is TGTGCCAGTAGCCCAGGGGACTATGGCTACACCTTC. Combining the CDR3 with reference TRBV19 and TRBJ1-2 gives the whole variable domain DGGITQSPKYLFRKEGQNVTLSCEQNLNHDAMYWYRQDPGQGLRLIYYSQIVNDFQKGDIAEGYSVSREKKESFPLTVTSAQKNPTAFYLCASSPGDYGYTFGSGTRLTVV.

The V and J genes are TRBV28 and TRBJ1-2; 7 bases align to TRBD1. The CDR3 loop spans 14 amino acids. Looked up from germline, CDR1 is MDHEN and CDR2 is SYDVKM. V was clipped by 5 bases and J by 3 bases; unmatched bases: 6. The CDR3 spells CASSILQGDYGYTF. The CDR3 nucleotides read TGTGCCAGCAGTATACTTCAGGGGGACTATGGCTACACCTTC.

This rearrangement joins TRBV5-5 to TRBJ2-7; maybe TRBD2 (6 bases). CDR1 SGHKS and CDR2 YYEKEE come from the germline V gene (reference sequence). The V gene lost 0 bases and the J gene lost 4 bases, with 14 bases spanning the gap. This CDR3 is 15 amino acids long. This chain's CDR3 is CASSLGTGLTYEQYF. For the CDR3, the DNA is TGTGCCAGCAGCTTGGGGACCGGACTAACATACGAGCAGTACTTC. Filled out from reference TRBV5-5 and TRBJ2-7, the complete variable domain reads DAGVTQSPTHLIKTRGQQVTLRCSPISGHKSVSWYQQVLGQGPQFIFQYYEKEERGRGNFPDRFSARQFPNYSSELNVNALLLGDSALYLCASSLGTGLTYEQYFGPGTRLTVT.

J is TRBJ2-7 and V is TRBV4-1; D is possibly TRBD2 (6 bases). The CDR3 contains 14 residues. V lost 1 base and J lost 5, with 12 bases in between. Germline values: CDR1 MGHRA, CDR2 YSYEKL. The chain's CDR3 is CASSQVPGEDEQYF. The CDR3 coding sequence is TGCGCCAGCAGCCAAGTTCCGGGGGAGGACGAGCAGTACTTC.

This chain joins TRBV9 and TRBJ2-2, with a tentative D call TRBD2 (5 bases). The CDR3 length is 15 residues. The V end was cut by 1 base, the J end by 0 bases, with 7 bases between. Germline-derived CDR1 and CDR2 are SGDLS and YYNGEE. CDR3 protein: CASSVRTANTGELFF. The CDR3 DNA sequence: TGTGCCAGCAGCGTAAGGACTGCGAACACCGGGGAGCTGTTTTTT.

About this clone itself: Additional DNA sequences in this sample encode the identical CDR3. This rearrangement joins TRBV9 to TRBJ1-2, with D tentatively TRBD1 (5 bases). The CDR3 runs to 14 residues. V lost 0 bases and J 1 base, leaving 7 bases between the germline ends. Germline CDR1 and CDR2: SGDLS and YYNGEE. CDR3 sequence: CASSVGGLNYGYTF. In DNA form, the CDR3 reads TGTGCCAGCAGCGTAGGGGGACTTAACTATGGCTACACCTTC.

CDR3 nucleotides: TGTGCCAGCAGCTCACACCTTCGACAGGGAAGAGCCGGGGAGCTGTTTTTT. Its protein is CASSSHLRQGRAGELFF. The chain couples TRBV7-9 to TRBJ2-2; TRBD1 aligns across 7 bases. Per the germline V gene, CDR1 is SEHNR and CDR2 is FQNEAQ (reference sequence). V lost 4 bases, J lost 6 bases, and 14 bases stayed unmatched. The CDR3 extends over 17 amino acids.

The chain carries TRBV7-2 and TRBJ2-7; unclear D gene. Germline-derived CDR1 and CDR2 are SGHTA and FQGNSA. This CDR3 has 11 amino acids. Trimming shortened V by 5 bases and J by 3 bases, and 5 bases separated the two germline ends. The CDR3 loop is CASSPGYEQYF. The DNA of the CDR3 is TGTGCCAGCAGCCCCGGCTACGAGCAGTACTTC.

This chain joins TRBV6-5 and TRBJ2-5; possible D gene TRBD2, 6 bases. The germline V and J ends were trimmed by 6 bases and 5 bases, with 10 bases remaining between them. Germline-derived CDR1 and CDR2 are MNHEY and SVGAGI. The CDR3 is 12 residues long. The CDR3 DNA reads TGTGCCAGCAGCCGGGACTCGGAGACCCAGTACTTC. This translates into CASSRDSETQYF.

The chain is built from TRBV10-3 and TRBJ2-3; maybe TRBD2 (6 bases). From germline, CDR1 is ENHRY and CDR2 SYGVKD. The CDR3 totals 14 residues. Between the trimmed V and J ends, which lost 3 bases and 0 bases, there was a span of 7 bases. This CDR3 is CAISESGSTDTQYF. Written as DNA, the CDR3 is TGTGCCATCAGTGAAAGCGGGAGCACAGATACGCAGTATTTT.

The chain is built from TRBV11-2 and TRBJ2-1; 16 positions agree with TRBD2. V dropped 5 bases and J dropped 7; count of bases not matched to a gene: 2. From germline, CDR1 is SGHAT and CDR2 FQNNGV. This CDR3 has 15 amino acids. The CDR3 DNA sequence: TGTGCCAGCAGCAAGGGACTAGCGGGAGGGAATGAGCAGTTCTTC. Protein sequence: CASSKGLAGGNEQFF.

The CDR3 nucleotides are TGTGCCAGTAGTATTACAGGGCGGAGTGAAGAGACCCAGTACTTC. Translated: CASSITGRSEETQYF. The chain links TRBV19 to TRBJ2-5, with D maybe TRBD1 (6 bases). V lost 3 bases, J lost 3 bases, and 14 bases lay in between. The CDR3 length is 15 residues. From germline, CDR1 is LNHDA and CDR2 SQIVND (reference sequence).

V gene TRBV7-3 combines with J gene TRBJ2-1; D not certain. The CDR3 runs to 13 residues. The V end was cut by 1 base, the J end by 7 bases, with 8 bases between. Germline V gene lookup returns CDR1 SGHTA and CDR2 FQGTGA. CDR3 bases: TGTGCCAGCAGCTTAAACAGTAGGAATGAGCAGTTCTTC. This codes for CASSLNSRNEQFF.

This clone was counted between two and nine times. The V and J genes are TRBV7-2 and TRBJ2-1; TRBD2 aligns across 14 bases. Germline CDR1 reads SGHTA; CDR2 reads FQGNSA. With 5 bases clipped from V and 9 bases from J, the junction kept 6 bases outside the gene matches. This CDR3 spans 15 amino acids. The CDR3 sequence: CASSAGLAGVGEQFF. The CDR3 DNA is TGTGCCAGCAGCGCGGGACTAGCGGGAGTCGGTGAGCAGTTCTTC.

The J gene is TRBJ2-3, the V gene TRBV2; 8 nucleotides match TRBD2. The CDR3 totals 14 residues. J gave up 5 bases and V 2 bases, and 3 bases lay outside the gene matches. Looked up from germline, CDR1 is SNHLY and CDR2 is FYNNEI. CDR3 DNA: TGTGCCAGCAGTGAATCGCTAGCGGGAGATACGCAGTATTTT. Its protein is CASSESLAGDTQYF.

The rearrangement links TRBV4-1 to TRBJ2-5, with D perhaps matching TRBD1 (8 bases). The CDR3 sequence is 15 residues long. Germline V gene sequence: CDR1 MGHRA, CDR2 YSYEKL. V was shortened by 2 bases and J by 5 bases, with 15 bases between the two germline ends. The CDR3 region has the DNA TGCGCCAGCAGCCAACCCGGACAGGGAGGGGAGACCCAGTACTTC. It is translated as CASSQPGQGGETQYF.